This is a list of T cell receptor beta chains from one sample in a study of control samples from healthy donors and cancer patients. Sequencing used immunoSEQ multiplex PCR; TCRdb keeps in-frame clones, though not all of them. In the table there are 30,000 to 40,000 clones, 83% of which are singletons. The material sequenced was PBMCs. All receptors come from a woman in her fifties or sixties with lung cancer. Each CDR3 is given with its conserved first and last residue. A D gene is named only where the DNA matches it firmly. Size tells how often a clone was seen (once, few, many) or the class of an expanded clone, and some rows leave it out.

clone_size d_call j_call v_call cdr3_nt cdr3_aa
. TRBD2 TRBJ2-3 TRBV7-2 TGTGCCAGCAGCTTCAATGGAATGGCGGGAGAGGATACGCAGTATTTT CASSFNGMAGEDTQYF
. TRBD1 TRBJ2-7 TRBV9 TGTGCCAGCAGCAACTTCGGGACAGGTAGGCTCGAGCAGTACTTC CASSNFGTGRLEQYF
. . TRBJ2-5 TRBV30 TGTGCCTGGAGCCCGACAGGGAGGGAGGAGACCCAGTACTTC CAWSPTGREETQYF
once TRBD2 TRBJ2-3 TRBV10-1 TGCGCCAGCAGTGAGACCCAGCGGGGGGTCACAGATACGCAGTATTTT CASSETQRGVTDTQYF
. . TRBJ1-5 TRBV27 TGTGCCAGCAAAAAGAGGGGGTATAGCAATCAGCCCCAGCATTTT CASKKRGYSNQPQHF
once . TRBJ1-2 TRBV4-1 TGCGCCAGCAGCCCTCCGGGGGACCTTAGGGGCTACACCTTC CASSPPGDLRGYTF
. . TRBJ2-3 TRBV7-2 TGTGCCAGCAGGGACTCGGGCGGGACCAGCACAGATACGCAGTATTTT CASRDSGGTSTDTQYF
. TRBD1 TRBJ1-4 TRBV5-4 TGTGCCAGCAGCTTCACCTTGGACAGGGGAAAACTGTTTTTT CASSFTLDRGKLFF
. . TRBJ2-7 TRBV29-1 TGCAGCGTTGACCTTAGGGGGAGGTCAATCTACGAGCAGTACTTC CSVDLRGRSIYEQYF
once TRBD1 TRBJ1-4 TRBV7-9 TGTGCCAGCAGCTTCGACAGGGGGGATGAAAAACTGTTTTTT CASSFDRGDEKLFF
. TRBD1 TRBJ2-5 TRBV14 TGTGCCAGCAGCCCTCGACAGGGAGAGACCCAGTACTTC CASSPRQGETQYF
. . TRBJ1-2 TRBV29-1 TGCAGCGTTGGTGGGGATCATGGCTACACCTTC CSVGGDHGYTF
. . TRBJ1-3 TRBV5-5 TGTGCCAGCTGTAGGCATGGGAGCTCTGGAAACACCATATATTTT CASCRHGSSGNTIYF
. TRBD1 TRBJ1-1 TRBV28 TGTGCTGCCCCTAACCGGCAGGGGGATACTGATCCACCTGAAGCTTTCTTT CAAPNRQGDTDPPEAFF
. . TRBJ1-4 TRBV5-5 TGTGCCAGCAGCCTGCGGTGGGACACTGAAAAACTGTTTTTT CASSLRWDTEKLFF
. . TRBJ2-7 TRBV3-1/TRBV3-2 TGTGCCAGCAGCTTCGAGAGCGGGTACGAGCAGTACTTC CASSFESGYEQYF
. . TRBJ1-2 TRBV3-1/TRBV3-2 TGTGCCAGCAGCCAAGGGCCGGCGGTGGGGTACACCTTC CASSQGPAVGYTF
. . TRBJ2-1 TRBV27 TGTGCCAGCAGTTTAGGGGGGAATGAGCAGTTCTTC CASSLGGNEQFF
. . TRBJ2-7 TRBV10-3 TGTGCCATCACAAGTTTATCTAACGAGCAGTACTTC CAITSLSNEQYF
. TRBD2 TRBJ2-3 TRBV5-1 TGCGCCAGCAGCTTGGAAGGCGGGGGGCGCACAGATACGCAGTATTTT CASSLEGGGRTDTQYF
. . TRBJ1-1 TRBV5-1 TGCGCCAGCAGCTGGACCGGGCGAGGCACTGAAGCTTTCTTT CASSWTGRGTEAFF
. TRBD2 TRBJ2-3 TRBV5-5 TGTGCCAGCAGCACACTAGCGGGGGGCACAGATACGCAGTATTTT CASSTLAGGTDTQYF
. TRBD2 TRBJ2-1 TRBV11-2 TGTGCCAGCAGCTTGGGGCGGGGGGATGAGCAGTTCTTC CASSLGRGDEQFF
. . TRBJ1-5 TRBV19 TGTGCCAGTAGTCCCCGGGAGGGAATAAGGTCCAATCAGCCCCAGCATTTT CASSPREGIRSNQPQHF
. . TRBJ2-1 TRBV11-2 TGTGCCAGCCGAGAATCTCAGTCTACCTACAATGAGCAGTTCTTC CASRESQSTYNEQFF
. . TRBJ2-7 TRBV28 TGTGCCAGCAGCAATAGTATGACGGGGGCCTACGAGCAGTACTTC CASSNSMTGAYEQYF
. . TRBJ1-1 TRBV5-4 TGTGCCAGCAGCTTGAGGAGGACGAACACTGAAGCTTTCTTT CASSLRRTNTEAFF
. . TRBJ2-1 TRBV4-3 TGCGCCAGCAGCCACGGACAGACCTTCTACAATGAGCAGTTCTTC CASSHGQTFYNEQFF
. TRBD2 TRBJ2-6 TRBV6-5 TGTGCCAGCAGTCCGGCGGGGGCTGGGGCCAACGTCCTGACTTTC CASSPAGAGANVLTF
. . TRBJ1-3 TRBV11-2 TGTGCCAGCAGCTTACTGGGGTTCTCTGGAAACACCATATATTTT CASSLLGFSGNTIYF
. . TRBJ2-1 TRBV5-6 TGTGCCAGCAGCTTGGGACAAGCTTACAATGAGCAGTTCTTC CASSLGQAYNEQFF
. . TRBJ2-1 TRBV9 TGCGCCAGCCGCGTAGGGGGGGGCTCCTACAATGAGCAGTTCTTC CASRVGGGSYNEQFF
. . TRBJ2-3 TRBV9 TGTGCCAGCAGCGTATCAAGCGGGTTTAGCACAGATACGCAGTATTTT CASSVSSGFSTDTQYF
. . TRBJ2-3 TRBV7-8 TGTGCCAGCAGCTTCGCCACTAGCCAAATAGATACGCAGTATTTT CASSFATSQIDTQYF
. TRBD2 TRBJ2-3 TRBV5-1 TGCGCCAGCAGCAATGGTCATGCGGGGGAGGCAGATACGCAGTATTTT CASSNGHAGEADTQYF
. . TRBJ2-1 TRBV6-5 TGTGCCAGCAGTTACGCACCTGGACTTAACAATGAGCAGTTCTTC CASSYAPGLNNEQFF
. . TRBJ2-7 TRBV27 TGTGCCAGCAGTGGGCTAGCGAATTACGAGCAGTACTTC CASSGLANYEQYF
. . TRBJ2-7 TRBV18 TGTGCCAGCTCACCAAATGACGGAGGCCCCTACGAGCAGTACTTC CASSPNDGGPYEQYF
. TRBD2 TRBJ2-3 TRBV5-1 TGCGCCAGCAGCTTGCTTGCTAGCGGGGGGCTCCTTACTAGCACAGATACGCAGTATTTT CASSLLASGGLLTSTDTQYF
. TRBD1 TRBJ1-4 TRBV4-1 TGCGCCAGCAGCCAAGAGGGGACAGATGAAAAACTGTTTTTT CASSQEGTDEKLFF
few . TRBJ2-2 TRBV11-2 TGTGCCAGCAGCTTGCAGGGGGAGCTGTTTTTT CASSLQGELFF
. TRBD1 TRBJ1-3 TRBV6-5 TGTGCCAGCAGGGGGACAGGGGGCTCTGGAAACACCATATATTTT CASRGTGGSGNTIYF
once . TRBJ1-2 TRBV5-4 TGTGCCAGCAGCTTGGATGGGGAGGGCTACACCTTC CASSLDGEGYTF
. . TRBJ2-1 TRBV19 TGTGCCAGTAGGGACGGTAGCTCCTACAATGAGCAGTTCTTC CASRDGSSYNEQFF